This TCR beta chain was sequenced in a study of blood T cell repertoires in COVID-19. Across the study: Sites across the United States, Italy and Spain contributed samples from acute and convalescent COVID-19. PBMCs, B-cell-depleted T cells, or T cells were the source of the cDNA or gDNA that made up the material.

Germline V gene lookup returns CDR1 MDHEN and CDR2 SYDVKM. Trimming cost V 3 bases and J 5 bases, with 7 bases left between them. The CDR3 covers 12 residues. Assay used: immunoSEQ multiplex PCR; TCRdb lists only in-frame clones, some missing. Here the sample spans 95,000 to 100,000 clones, roughly 86% being singletons. This TCR was recovered from a woman under 40 with acute or convalescent COVID-19. The rearrangement links TRBV28 to TRBJ1-1; perhaps TRBD1 as D (5 bases). Sequenced material: peripheral blood. CDR3 sequence reads: CASSFQGTEAFF. The CDR3 DNA reads as TGTGCCAGCAGTTTTCAGGGTACTGAAGCTTTCTTT. Complete variable domain (other parts from reference TRBV28 and TRBJ1-1): DVKVTQSSRYLVKRTGEKVFLECVQDMDHENMFWYRQDPGLGLRLIYFSYDVKMKEKGDIPEGYSVSREKKERFSLILESASTNQTSMYLCASSFQGTEAFFGQGTRLTVV.